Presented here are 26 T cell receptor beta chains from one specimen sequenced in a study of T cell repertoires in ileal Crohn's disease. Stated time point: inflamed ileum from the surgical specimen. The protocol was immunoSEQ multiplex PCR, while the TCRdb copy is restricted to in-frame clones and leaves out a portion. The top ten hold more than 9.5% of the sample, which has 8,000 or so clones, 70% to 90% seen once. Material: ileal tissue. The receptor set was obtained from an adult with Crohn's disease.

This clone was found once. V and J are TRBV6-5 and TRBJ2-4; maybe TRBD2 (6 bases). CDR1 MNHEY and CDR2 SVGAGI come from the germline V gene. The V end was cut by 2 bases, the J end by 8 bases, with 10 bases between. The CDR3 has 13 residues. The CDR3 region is CASSYGGEDIQYF. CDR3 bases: TGTGCCAGCAGTTACGGAGGGGAGGACATTCAGTACTTC.

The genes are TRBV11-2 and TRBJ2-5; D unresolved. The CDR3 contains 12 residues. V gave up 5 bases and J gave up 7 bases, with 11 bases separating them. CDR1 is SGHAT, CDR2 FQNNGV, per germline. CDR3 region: CASSPTAVTQYF. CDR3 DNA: TGTGCCAGCAGCCCAACGGCGGTGACCCAGTACTTC. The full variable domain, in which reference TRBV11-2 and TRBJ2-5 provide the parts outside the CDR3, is EAGVAQSPRYKIIEKRQSVAFWCNPISGHATLYWYQQILGQGPKLLIQFQNNGVVDDSQLPKDRFSAERLKGVDSTLKIQPAKLEDSAVYLCASSPTAVTQYFGPGTRLLVL.

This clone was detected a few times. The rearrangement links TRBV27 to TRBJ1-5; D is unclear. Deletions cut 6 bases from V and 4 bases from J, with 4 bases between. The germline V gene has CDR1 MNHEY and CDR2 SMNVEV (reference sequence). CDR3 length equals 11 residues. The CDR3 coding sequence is TGTGCCAGCAGCCGTAATCAGCCCCAGCATTTT. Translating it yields CASSRNQPQHF.

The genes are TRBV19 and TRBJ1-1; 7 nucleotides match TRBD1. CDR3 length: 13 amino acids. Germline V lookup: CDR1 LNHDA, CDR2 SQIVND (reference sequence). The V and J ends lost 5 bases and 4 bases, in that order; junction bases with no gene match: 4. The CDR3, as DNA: TGTGCCAGTAGTCAGGGGGTCGGCACTGAAGCTTTCTTT. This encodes CASSQGVGTEAFF.

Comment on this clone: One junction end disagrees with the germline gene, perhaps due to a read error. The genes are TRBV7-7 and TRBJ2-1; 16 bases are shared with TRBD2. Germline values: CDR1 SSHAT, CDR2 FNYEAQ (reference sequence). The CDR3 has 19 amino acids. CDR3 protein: CASSWGGTSGRGTYNEQFF. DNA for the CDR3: TGTGCTAGCAGCTGGGGAGGGACTAGCGGGAGGGGGACCTACAATGAGCAGTTCTTC.

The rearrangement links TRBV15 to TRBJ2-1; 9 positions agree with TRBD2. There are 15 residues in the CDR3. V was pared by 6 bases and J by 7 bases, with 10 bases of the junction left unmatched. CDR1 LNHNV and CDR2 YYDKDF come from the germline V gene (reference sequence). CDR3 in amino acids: CATRTGGRARNEQFF. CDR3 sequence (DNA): TGTGCCACCAGAACCGGCGGGAGGGCCAGGAATGAGCAGTTCTTC. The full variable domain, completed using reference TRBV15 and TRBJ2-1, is DAMVIQNPRYQVTQFGKPVTLSCSQTLNHNVMYWYQQKSSQAPKLLFHYYDKDFNNEADTPDNFQSRRPNTSFCFLDIRSPGLGDTAMYLCATRTGGRARNEQFFGPGTRLTVL.

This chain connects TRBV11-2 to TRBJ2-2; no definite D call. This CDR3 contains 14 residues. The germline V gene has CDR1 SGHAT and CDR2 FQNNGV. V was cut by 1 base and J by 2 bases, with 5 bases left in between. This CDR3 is CASSLATNTGELFF. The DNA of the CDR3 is TGTGCCAGCAGCTTAGCGACTAACACCGGGGAGCTGTTTTTT.

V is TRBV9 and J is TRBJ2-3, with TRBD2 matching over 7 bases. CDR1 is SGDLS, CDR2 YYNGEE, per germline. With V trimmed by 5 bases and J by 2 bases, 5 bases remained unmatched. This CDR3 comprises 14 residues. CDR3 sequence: CASSLAGLTDTQYF. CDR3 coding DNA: TGTGCCAGCAGTTTAGCGGGTCTCACAGATACGCAGTATTTT.

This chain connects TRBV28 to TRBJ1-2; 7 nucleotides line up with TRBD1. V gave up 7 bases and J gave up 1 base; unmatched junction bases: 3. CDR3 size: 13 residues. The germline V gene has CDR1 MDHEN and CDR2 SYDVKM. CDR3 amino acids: CASIRQGNYGYTF. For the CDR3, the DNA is TGTGCCAGCATCCGACAGGGTAACTATGGCTACACCTTC.

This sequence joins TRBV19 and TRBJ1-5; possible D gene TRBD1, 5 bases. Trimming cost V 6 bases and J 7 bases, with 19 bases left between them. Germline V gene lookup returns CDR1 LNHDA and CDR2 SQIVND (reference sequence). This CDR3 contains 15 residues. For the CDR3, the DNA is TGTGCCAGTAGACCTCGTGGGGGGGTATGGCAGCCCCAGCATTTT. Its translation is CASRPRGGVWQPQHF.

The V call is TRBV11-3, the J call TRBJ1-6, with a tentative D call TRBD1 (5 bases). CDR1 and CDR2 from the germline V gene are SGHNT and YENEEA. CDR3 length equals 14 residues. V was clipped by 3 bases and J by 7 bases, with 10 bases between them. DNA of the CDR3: TGTGCCAGCAGCTTTTCAGGGAGGAATTCACCCCTCCACTTT. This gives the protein CASSFSGRNSPLHF.

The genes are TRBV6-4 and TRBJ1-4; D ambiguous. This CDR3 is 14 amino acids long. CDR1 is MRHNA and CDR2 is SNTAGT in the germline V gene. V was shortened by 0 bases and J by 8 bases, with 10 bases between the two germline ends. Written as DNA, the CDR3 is TGTGCCAGCAGTGACTCGTGTGGTCGGGAAAAACTGTTTTTT. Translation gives CASSDSCGREKLFF.

CDR3 DNA sequence: TGTGCCAGCAGCCCCTCCTCTGTAACCCAGGGGGCTTTCTTT. Protein: CASSPSSVTQGAFF. The rearrangement uses TRBV7-9 and TRBJ1-1, with D possibly being TRBD1 (6 bases). V gave up 5 bases and J gave up 11 bases, with 21 bases separating them. The length of the CDR3 is 14 residues. Germline V lookup: CDR1 SEHNR, CDR2 FQNEAQ (reference sequence).

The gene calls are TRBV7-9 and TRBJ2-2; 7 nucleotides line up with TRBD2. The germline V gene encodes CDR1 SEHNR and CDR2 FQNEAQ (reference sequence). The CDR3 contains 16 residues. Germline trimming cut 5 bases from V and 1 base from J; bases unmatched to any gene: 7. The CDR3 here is CASSPQGGENTGELFF. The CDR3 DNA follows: TGTGCCAGCAGCCCCCAGGGAGGGGAGAACACCGGGGAGCTGTTTTTT.

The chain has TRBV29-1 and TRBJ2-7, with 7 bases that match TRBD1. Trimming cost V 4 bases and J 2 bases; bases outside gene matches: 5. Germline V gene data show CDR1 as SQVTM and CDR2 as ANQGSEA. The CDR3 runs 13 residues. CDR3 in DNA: TGCAGCGTTGGAGACAGGGACCCCTACGAGCAGTACTTC. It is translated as CSVGDRDPYEQYF.

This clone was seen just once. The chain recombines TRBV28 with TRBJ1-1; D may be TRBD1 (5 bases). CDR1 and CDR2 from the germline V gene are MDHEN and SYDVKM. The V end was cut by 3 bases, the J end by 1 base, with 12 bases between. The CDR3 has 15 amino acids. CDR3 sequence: CASSFSQGGNTEAFF. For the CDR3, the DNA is TGTGCCAGCAGTTTTTCCCAGGGAGGGAACACTGAAGCTTTCTTT.

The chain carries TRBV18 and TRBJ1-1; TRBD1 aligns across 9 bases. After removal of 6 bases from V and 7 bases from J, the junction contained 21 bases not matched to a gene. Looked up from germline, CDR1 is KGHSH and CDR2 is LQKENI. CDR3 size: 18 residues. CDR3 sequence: CASSPILGTGSVGSEAFF. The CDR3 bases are TGTGCCAGCTCCCCCATCCTCGGGACAGGGAGCGTGGGGAGTGAAGCTTTCTTT.

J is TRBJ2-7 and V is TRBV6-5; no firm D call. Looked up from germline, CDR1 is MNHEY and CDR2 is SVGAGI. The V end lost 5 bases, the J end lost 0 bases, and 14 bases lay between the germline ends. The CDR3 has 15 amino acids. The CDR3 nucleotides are TGTGCCAGCAGTGGCTTTGCCGGGCCCTCCTACGAGCAGTACTTC. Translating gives CASSGFAGPSYEQYF.

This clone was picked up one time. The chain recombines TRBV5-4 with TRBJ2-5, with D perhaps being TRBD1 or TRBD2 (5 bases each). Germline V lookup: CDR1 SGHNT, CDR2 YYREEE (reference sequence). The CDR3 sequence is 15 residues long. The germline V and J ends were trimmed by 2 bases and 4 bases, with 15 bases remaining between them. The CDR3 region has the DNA TGTGCCAGCAGCTTCCGAAACCCTGGGGGAGAGACCCAGTACTTC. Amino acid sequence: CASSFRNPGGETQYF.

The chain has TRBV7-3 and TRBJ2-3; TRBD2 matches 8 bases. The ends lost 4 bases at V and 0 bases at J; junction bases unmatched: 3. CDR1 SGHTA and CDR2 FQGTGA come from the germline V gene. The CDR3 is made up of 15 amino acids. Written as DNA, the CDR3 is TGTGCCAGCAGCTCCGGACTAGCCAGCACAGATACGCAGTATTTT. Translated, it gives CASSSGLASTDTQYF.

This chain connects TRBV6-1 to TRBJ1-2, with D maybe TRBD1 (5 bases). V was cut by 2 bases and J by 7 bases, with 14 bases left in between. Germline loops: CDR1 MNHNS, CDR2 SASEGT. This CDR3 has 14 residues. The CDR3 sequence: CASSESGSSSGYTF. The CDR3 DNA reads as TGTGCCAGCAGTGAATCAGGGTCGTCCAGTGGCTACACCTTC.

The CDR3 spells CASSLYRSGREQYF. The CDR3 DNA reads TGTGCCAGCAGTTTGTACCGTAGCGGGAGGGAGCAGTACTTC. The chain recombines TRBV28 with TRBJ2-7; 10 bases line up with TRBD2. V was clipped by 3 bases and J by 7 bases; unmatched bases: 6. There are 14 residues in the CDR3. Looked up from germline, CDR1 is MDHEN and CDR2 is SYDVKM.

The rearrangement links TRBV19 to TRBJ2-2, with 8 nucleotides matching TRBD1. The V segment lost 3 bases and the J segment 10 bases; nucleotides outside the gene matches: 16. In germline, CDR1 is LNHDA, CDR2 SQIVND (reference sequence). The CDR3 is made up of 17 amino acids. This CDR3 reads CASSIYTGTGSSEELFF. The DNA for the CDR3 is TGTGCCAGTAGTATCTATACCGGGACAGGATCCTCAGAGGAGCTGTTTTTT. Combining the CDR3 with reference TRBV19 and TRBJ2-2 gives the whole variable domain DGGITQSPKYLFRKEGQNVTLSCEQNLNHDAMYWYRQDPGQGLRLIYYSQIVNDFQKGDIAEGYSVSREKKESFPLTVTSAQKNPTAFYLCASSIYTGTGSSEELFFGEGSRLTVL.

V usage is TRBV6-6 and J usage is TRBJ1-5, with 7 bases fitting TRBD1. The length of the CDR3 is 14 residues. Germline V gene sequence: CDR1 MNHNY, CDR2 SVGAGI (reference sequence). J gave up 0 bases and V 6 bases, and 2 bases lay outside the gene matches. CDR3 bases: TGTGCCAGCAGGGGGGACAGTAGCAATCAGCCCCAGCATTTT. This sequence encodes CASRGDSSNQPQHF.

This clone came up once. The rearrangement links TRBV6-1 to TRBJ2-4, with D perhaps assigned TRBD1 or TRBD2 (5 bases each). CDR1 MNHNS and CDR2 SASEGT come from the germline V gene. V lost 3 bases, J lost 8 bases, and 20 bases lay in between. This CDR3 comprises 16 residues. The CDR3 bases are TGTGCCAGCAGTGACCGGCCTGAGATGGGGGTTGACATTCAGTACTTC. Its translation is CASSDRPEMGVDIQYF.

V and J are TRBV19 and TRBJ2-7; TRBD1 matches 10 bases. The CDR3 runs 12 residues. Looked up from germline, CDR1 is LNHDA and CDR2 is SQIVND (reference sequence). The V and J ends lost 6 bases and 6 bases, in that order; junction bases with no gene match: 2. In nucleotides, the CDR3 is TGTGCCAGTAGCCGGGACAGGGGCGAGCAGTACTTC. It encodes CASSRDRGEQYF. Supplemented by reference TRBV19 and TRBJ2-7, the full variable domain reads DGGITQSPKYLFRKEGQNVTLSCEQNLNHDAMYWYRQDPGQGLRLIYYSQIVNDFQKGDIAEGYSVSREKKESFPLTVTSAQKNPTAFYLCASSRDRGEQYFGPGTRLTVT.